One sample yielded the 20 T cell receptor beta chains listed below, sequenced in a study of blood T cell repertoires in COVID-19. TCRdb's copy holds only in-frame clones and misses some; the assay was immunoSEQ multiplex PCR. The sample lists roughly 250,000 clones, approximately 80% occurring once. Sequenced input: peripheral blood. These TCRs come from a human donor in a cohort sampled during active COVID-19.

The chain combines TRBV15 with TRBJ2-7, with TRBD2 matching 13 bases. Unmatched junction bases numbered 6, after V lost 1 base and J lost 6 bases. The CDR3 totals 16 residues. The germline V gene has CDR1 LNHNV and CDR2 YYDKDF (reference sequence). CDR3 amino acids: CATSRGTGLAGVEQYF. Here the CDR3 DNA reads TGTGCCACCAGCAGAGGGACTGGACTAGCGGGAGTCGAGCAGTACTTC.

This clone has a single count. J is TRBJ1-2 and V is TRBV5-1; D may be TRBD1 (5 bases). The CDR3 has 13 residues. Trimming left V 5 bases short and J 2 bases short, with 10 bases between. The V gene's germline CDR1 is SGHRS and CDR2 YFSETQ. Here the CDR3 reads CASREDSNYGYTF. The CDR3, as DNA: TGCGCCAGCAGAGAAGACAGCAACTATGGCTACACCTTC. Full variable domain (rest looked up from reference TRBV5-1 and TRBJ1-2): KAGVTQTPRYLIKTRGQQVTLSCSPISGHRSVSWYQQTPGQGLQFLFEYFSETQRNKGNFPGRFSGRQFSNSRSEMNVSTLELGDSALYLCASREDSNYGYTFGSGTRLTVV.

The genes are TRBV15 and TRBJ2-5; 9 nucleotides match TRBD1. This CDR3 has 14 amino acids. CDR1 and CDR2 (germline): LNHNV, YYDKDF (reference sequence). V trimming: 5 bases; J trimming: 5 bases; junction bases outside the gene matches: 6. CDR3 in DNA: TGTGCCACCAGCGACCGGGACAGGGCCGAGACCCAGTACTTC. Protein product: CATSDRDRAETQYF.

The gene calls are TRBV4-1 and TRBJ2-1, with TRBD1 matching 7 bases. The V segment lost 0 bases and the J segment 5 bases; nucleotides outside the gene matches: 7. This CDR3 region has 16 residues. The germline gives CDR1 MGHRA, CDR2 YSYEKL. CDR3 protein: CASSQDRSRGHNEQFF. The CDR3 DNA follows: TGCGCCAGCAGCCAAGATCGGTCTAGGGGGCACAATGAGCAGTTCTTC.

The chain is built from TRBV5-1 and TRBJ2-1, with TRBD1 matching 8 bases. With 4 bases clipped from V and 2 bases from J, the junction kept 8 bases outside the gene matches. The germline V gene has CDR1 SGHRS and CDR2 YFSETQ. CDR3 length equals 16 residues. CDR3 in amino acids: CASSPQGQVPYNEQFF. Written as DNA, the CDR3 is TGCGCCAGCAGCCCCCAGGGACAGGTCCCCTACAATGAGCAGTTCTTC.

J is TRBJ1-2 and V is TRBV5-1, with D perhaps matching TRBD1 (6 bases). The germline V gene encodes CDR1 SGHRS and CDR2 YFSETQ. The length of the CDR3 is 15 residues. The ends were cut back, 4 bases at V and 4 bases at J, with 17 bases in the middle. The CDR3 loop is CASSPGGTTIYGYTF. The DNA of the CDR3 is TGCGCCAGCAGCCCGGGGGGGACAACGATCTATGGCTACACCTTC.

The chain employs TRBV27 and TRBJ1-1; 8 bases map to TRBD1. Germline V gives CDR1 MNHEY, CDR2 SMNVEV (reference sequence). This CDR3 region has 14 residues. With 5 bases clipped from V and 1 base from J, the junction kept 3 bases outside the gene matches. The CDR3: CASSDGTGNTEAFF. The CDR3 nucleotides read TGTGCCAGCAGTGACGGGACAGGGAACACTGAAGCTTTCTTT.

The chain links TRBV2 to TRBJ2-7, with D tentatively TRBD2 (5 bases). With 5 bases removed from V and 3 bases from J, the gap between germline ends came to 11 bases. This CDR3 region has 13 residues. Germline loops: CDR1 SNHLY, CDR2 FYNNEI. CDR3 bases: TGTGCCAGCAGTACCGGACGGGACTACGAGCAGTACTTC. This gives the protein CASSTGRDYEQYF.

The CDR3, as DNA: TGTGCCAGTAGGACCGGTGAGGACAGGGCTATATATGGCTACACCTTC. This codes for CASRTGEDRAIYGYTF. The chain combines TRBV19 with TRBJ1-2; 8 bases line up with TRBD1. The CDR3 totals 16 residues. Germline lookup yields CDR1 LNHDA and CDR2 SQIVND (reference sequence). Losses at the gene ends were 6 bases for V and 5 bases for J; bases not matched to a gene: 14.

In DNA form, the CDR3 reads TGTGCCAGCAGTTTAGCGGGGGGGTGGGCCGCAGATACGCAGTATTTT. Translation gives CASSLAGGWAADTQYF. V usage is TRBV6-5 and J usage is TRBJ2-3, with 11 bases fitting TRBD2. With V trimmed by 4 bases and J by 4 bases, 7 bases remained unmatched. The germline V gene has CDR1 MNHEY and CDR2 SVGAGI. CDR3 length: 16 amino acids.

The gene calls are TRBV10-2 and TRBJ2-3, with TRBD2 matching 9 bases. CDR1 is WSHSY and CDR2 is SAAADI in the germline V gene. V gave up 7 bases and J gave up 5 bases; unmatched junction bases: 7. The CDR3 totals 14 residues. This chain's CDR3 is CASNERGAGDTQYF. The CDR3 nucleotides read TGCGCCAGCAACGAGCGGGGGGCGGGAGATACGCAGTATTTT.

The CDR3 DNA follows: TGTGCCAGCAGCACCCGGAGAACCTACAATGAGCAGTTCTTC. Translating gives CASSTRRTYNEQFF. V and J are TRBV3-1 (or the pseudogene TRBV3-2) and TRBJ2-1, with D uncertain. V was clipped by 5 bases and J by 2 bases, with 10 bases between them. Germline V gene lookup returns CDR1 LGHDT and CDR2 YNNKEL (reference sequence). The CDR3 runs 14 residues.

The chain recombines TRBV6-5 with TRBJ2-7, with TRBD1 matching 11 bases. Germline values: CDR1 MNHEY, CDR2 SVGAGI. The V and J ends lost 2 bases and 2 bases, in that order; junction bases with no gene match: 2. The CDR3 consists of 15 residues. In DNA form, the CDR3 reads TGTGCCAGCAGTTACCCGGGACAGGGGGCCTACGAGCAGTACTTC. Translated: CASSYPGQGAYEQYF.

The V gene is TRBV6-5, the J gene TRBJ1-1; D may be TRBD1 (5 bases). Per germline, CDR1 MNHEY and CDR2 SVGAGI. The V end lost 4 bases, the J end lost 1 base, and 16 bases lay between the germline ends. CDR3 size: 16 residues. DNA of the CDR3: TGTGCCAGCAGTTCCGAGTTGGGCGGGGGGAACACTGAAGCTTTCTTT. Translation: CASSSELGGGNTEAFF.

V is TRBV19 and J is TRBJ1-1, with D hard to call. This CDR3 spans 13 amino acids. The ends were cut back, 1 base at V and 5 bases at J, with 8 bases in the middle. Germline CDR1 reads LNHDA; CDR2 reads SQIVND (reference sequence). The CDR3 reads CASSIGRGTEAFF. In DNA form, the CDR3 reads TGTGCCAGTAGTATAGGACGAGGAACTGAAGCTTTCTTT.

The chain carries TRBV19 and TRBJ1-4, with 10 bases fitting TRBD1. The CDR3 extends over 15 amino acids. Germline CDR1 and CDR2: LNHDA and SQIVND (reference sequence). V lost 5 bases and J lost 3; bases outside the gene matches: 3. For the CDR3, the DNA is TGTGCCAGTAGTCGGACAGGGGGGGCTAATGAAAAACTGTTTTTT. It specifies CASSRTGGANEKLFF.

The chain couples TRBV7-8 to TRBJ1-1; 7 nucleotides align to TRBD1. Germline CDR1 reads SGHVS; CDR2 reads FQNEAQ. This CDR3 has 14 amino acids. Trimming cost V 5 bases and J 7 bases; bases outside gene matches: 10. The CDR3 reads CASSPHHQGVEAFF. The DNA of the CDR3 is TGTGCCAGCAGCCCACATCACCAGGGGGTTGAAGCTTTCTTT.

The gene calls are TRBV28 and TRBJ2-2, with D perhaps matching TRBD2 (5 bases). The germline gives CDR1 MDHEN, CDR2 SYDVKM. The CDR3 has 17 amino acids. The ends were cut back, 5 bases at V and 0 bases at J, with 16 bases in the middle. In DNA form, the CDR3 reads TGTGCCAGCAGTCCCAAGCGGTTCAGACCGAACACCGGGGAGCTGTTTTTT. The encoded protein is CASSPKRFRPNTGELFF.

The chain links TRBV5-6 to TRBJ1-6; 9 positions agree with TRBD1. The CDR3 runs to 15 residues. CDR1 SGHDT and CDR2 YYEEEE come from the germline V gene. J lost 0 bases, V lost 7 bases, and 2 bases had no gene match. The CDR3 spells CASGGQGSYNSPLHF. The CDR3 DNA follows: TGTGCCAGCGGGGGACAGGGCTCCTATAATTCACCCCTCCACTTT.

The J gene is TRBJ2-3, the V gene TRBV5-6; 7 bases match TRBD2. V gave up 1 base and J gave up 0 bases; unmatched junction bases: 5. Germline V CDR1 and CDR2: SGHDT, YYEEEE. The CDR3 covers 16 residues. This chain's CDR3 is CASSLFLAVSTDTQYF. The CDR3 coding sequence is TGTGCCAGCAGCTTGTTTCTAGCGGTTAGCACAGATACGCAGTATTTT. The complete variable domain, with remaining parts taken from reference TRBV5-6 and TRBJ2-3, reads DAGVTQSPTHLIKTRGQQVTLRCSPKSGHDTVSWYQQALGQGPQFIFQYYEEEERQRGNFPDRFSGHQFPNYSSELNVNALLLGDSALYLCASSLFLAVSTDTQYFGPGTRLTVL.